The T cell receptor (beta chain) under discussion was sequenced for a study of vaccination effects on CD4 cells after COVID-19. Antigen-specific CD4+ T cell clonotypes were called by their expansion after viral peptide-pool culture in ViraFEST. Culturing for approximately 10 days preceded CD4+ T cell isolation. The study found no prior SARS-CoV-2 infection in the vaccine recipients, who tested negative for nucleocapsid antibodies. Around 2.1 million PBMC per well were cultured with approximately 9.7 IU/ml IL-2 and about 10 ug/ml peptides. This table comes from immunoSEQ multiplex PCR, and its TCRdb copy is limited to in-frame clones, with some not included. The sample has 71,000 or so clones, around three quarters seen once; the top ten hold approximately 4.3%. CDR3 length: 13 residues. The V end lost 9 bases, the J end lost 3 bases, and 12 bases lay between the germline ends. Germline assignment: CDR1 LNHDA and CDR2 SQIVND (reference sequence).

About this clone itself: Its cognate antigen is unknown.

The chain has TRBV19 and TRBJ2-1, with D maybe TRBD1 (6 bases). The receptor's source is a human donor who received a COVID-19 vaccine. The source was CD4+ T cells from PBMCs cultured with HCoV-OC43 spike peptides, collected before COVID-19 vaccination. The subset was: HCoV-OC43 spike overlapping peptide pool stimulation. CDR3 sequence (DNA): TGTGCCAGCCGACAGGAGATCTACAATGAGCAGTTCTTC. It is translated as CASRQEIYNEQFF.